What follows is one T cell receptor beta chain and its context. The sample belongs to a study of T cell responses to AZD1222 COVID-19 vaccine. Assay: immunoSEQ multiplex PCR; the TCRdb copy retains only in-frame clones and omits some. The sample includes about 140,000 clones, 92% of them seen just once. This CDR3 contains 13 residues. Germline CDR1 LGHNT, CDR2 FRNRAP. Trimming cost V 6 bases and J 2 bases, with 9 bases left between them. The clonotype was recovered from an adult who received the AZD1222 COVID-19 vaccine. The rearrangement links TRBV12-5 to TRBJ2-3; D is perhaps TRBD1 or TRBD2 (6 bases each). The material was peripheral blood, obtained 28 days after the second AZD1222 dose. The chain's CDR3 is CASGWGATDTQYF. The CDR3 region has the DNA TGTGCTAGTGGGTGGGGGGCCACAGATACGCAGTATTTT.